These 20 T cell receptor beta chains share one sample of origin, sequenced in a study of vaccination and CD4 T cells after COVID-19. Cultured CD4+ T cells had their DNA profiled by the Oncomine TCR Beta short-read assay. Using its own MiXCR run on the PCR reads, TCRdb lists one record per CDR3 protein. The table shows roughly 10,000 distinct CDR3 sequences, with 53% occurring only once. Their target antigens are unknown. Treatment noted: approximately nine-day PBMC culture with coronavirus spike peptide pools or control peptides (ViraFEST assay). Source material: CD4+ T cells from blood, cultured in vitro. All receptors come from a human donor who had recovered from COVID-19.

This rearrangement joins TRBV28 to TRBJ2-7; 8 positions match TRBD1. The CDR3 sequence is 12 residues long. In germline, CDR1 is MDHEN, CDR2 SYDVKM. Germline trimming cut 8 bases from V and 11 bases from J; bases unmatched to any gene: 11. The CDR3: CASWSQTGDKYF. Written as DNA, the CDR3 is TGTGCCAGCTGGTCACAGACAGGGGACAAGTACTTC.

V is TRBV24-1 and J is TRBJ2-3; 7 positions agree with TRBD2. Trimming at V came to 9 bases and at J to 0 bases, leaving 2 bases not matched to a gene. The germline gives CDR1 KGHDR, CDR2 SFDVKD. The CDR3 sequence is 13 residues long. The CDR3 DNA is TGTGCCACCCAGCGGGGAAGCACAGATACGCAGTATTTT. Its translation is CATQRGSTDTQYF.

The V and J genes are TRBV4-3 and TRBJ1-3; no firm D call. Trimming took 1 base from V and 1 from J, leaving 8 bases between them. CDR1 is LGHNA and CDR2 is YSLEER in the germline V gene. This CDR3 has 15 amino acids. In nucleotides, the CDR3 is TGCGCCAGCAGCCAAGGGGCAGGTTCTGGAAACACCATATATTTT. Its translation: CASSQGAGSGNTIYF.

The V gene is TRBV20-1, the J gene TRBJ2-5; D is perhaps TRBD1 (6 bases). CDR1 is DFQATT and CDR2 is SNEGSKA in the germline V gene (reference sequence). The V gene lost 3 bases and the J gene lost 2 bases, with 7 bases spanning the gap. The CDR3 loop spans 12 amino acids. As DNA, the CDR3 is TGCAGTGCTAGGGACAGACAAGAGACCCAGTACTTC. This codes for CSARDRQETQYF.

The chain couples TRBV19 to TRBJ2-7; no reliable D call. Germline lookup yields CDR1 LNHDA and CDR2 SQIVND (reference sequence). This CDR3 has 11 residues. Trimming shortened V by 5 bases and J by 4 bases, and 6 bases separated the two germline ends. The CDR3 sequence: CASSSKYEQYF. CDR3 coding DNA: TGTGCCAGTAGTTCGAAATACGAGCAGTACTTC. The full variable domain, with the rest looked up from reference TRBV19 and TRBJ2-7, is DGGITQSPKYLFRKEGQNVTLSCEQNLNHDAMYWYRQDPGQGLRLIYYSQIVNDFQKGDIAEGYSVSREKKESFPLTVTSAQKNPTAFYLCASSSKYEQYFGPGTRLTVT.

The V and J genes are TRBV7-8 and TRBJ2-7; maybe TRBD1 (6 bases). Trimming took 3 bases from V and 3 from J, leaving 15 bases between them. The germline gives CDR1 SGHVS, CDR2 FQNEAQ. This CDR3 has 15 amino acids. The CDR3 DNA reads TGTGCCAGCAGCTTCGCCCGGGGACACCACTACGAGCAGTACTTC. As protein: CASSFARGHHYEQYF.

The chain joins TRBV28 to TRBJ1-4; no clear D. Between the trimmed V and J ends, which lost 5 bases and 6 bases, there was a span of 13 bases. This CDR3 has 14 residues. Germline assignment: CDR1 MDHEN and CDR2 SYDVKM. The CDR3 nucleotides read TGTGCCAGCAGTACCCCGACGCGCTATGAAAAACTGTTTTTT. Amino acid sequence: CASSTPTRYEKLFF. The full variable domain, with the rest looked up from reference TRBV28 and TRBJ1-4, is DVKVTQSSRYLVKRTGEKVFLECVQDMDHENMFWYRQDPGLGLRLIYFSYDVKMKEKGDIPEGYSVSREKKERFSLILESASTNQTSMYLCASSTPTRYEKLFFGSGTQLSVL.

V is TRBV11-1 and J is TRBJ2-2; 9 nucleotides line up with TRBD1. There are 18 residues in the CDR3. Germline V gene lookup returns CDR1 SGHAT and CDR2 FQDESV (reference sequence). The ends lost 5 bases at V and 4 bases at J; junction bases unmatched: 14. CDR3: CASSKLILGTGLTGELFF. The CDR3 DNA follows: TGTGCCAGCAGCAAACTCATCCTCGGGACAGGGCTCACCGGGGAGCTGTTTTTT.

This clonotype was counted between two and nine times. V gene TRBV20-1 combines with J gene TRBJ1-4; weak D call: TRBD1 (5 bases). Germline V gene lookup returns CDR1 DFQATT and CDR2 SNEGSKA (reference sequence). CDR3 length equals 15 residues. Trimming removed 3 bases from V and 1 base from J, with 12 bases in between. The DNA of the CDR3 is TGCAGTGCTAGGGGAGGGGAGGGAACTAATGAAAAACTGTTTTTT. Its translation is CSARGGEGTNEKLFF.

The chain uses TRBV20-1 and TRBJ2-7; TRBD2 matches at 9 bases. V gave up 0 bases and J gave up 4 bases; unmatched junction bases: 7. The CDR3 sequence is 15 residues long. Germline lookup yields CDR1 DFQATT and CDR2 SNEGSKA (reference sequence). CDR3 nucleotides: TGCAGTGCTAGAGATGTAGCGGGAGTACAGTACGAGCAGTACTTC. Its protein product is CSARDVAGVQYEQYF.

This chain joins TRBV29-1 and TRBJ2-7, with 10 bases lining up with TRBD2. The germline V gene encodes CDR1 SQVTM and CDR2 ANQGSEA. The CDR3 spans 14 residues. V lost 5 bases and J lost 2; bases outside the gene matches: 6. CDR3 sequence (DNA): TGCAGCGTTTGGACTAGCGGTCATACCTACGAGCAGTACTTC. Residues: CSVWTSGHTYEQYF.

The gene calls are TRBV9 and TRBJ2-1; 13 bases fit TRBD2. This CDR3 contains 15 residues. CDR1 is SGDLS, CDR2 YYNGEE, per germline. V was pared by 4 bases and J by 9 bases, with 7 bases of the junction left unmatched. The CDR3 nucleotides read TGTGCCAGCAGCCTCGGGACTAGCGGGACTCTTGAGCAGTTCTTC. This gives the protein CASSLGTSGTLEQFF.

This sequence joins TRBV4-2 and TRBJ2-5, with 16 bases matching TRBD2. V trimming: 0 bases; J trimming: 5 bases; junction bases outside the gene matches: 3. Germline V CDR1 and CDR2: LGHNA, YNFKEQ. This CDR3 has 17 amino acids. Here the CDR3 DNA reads TGTGCCAGCAGCCAAGACGGGACTAGCGGGAGGGGGGAGACCCAGTACTTC. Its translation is CASSQDGTSGRGETQYF.

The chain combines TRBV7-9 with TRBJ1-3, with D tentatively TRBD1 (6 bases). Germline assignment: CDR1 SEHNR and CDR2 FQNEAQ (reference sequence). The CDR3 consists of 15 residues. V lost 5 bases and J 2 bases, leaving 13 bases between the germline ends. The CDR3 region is CASSGRDTPGNTIYF. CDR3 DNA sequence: TGTGCCAGCAGCGGGAGGGACACCCCTGGAAACACCATATATTTT. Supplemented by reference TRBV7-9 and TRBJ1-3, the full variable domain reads DTGVSQNPRHKITKRGQNVTFRCDPISEHNRLYWYRQTLGQGPEFLTYFQNEAQLEKSRLLSDRFSAERPKGSFSTLEIQRTEQGDSAMYLCASSGRDTPGNTIYFGEGSWLTVV.

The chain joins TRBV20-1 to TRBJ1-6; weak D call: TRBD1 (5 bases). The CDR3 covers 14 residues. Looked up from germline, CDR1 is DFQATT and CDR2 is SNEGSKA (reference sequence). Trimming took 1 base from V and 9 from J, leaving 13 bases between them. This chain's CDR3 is CSARGSGESSPLHF. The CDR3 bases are TGCAGTGCTAGAGGATCGGGGGAAAGTTCACCCCTCCACTTT.

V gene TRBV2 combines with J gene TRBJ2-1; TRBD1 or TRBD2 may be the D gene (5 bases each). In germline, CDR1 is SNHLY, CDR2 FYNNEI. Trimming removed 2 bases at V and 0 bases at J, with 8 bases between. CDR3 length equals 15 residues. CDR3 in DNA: TGTGCCAGCAGTGAACTGGGACCCTCCTACAATGAGCAGTTCTTC. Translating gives CASSELGPSYNEQFF.

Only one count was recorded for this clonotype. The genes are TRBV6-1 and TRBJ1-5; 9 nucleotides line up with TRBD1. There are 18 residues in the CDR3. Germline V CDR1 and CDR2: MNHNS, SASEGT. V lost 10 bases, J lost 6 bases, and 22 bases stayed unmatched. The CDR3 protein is CATNEAGTGFRASQPQHF. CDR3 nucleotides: TGTGCCACCAATGAAGCCGGGACAGGGTTTCGGGCGAGTCAGCCCCAGCATTTT.

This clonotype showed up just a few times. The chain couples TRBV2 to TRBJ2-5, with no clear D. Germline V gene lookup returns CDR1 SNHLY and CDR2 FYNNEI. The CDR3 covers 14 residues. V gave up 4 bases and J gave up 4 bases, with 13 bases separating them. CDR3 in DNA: TGTGCCAGCAGTGGCGGTGTGTCGGTAGAGACCCAGTACTTC. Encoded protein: CASSGGVSVETQYF.

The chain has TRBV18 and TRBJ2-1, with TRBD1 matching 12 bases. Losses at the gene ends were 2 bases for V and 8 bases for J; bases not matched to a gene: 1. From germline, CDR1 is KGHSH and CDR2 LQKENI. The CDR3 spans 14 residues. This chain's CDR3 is CASSPGTGGDEQFF. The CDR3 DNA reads TGTGCCAGCTCACCAGGGACAGGGGGCGATGAGCAGTTCTTC.

For the CDR3, the DNA is TGCAGTGCGCGCCCTCTAGCGGGATTCACAGATACGCAGTATTTT. Translation gives CSARPLAGFTDTQYF. This sequence joins TRBV20-1 and TRBJ2-3; 9 nucleotides line up with TRBD2. The junction had 9 bases not matched to a gene; V was cut back by 6 bases and J by 2 bases. The germline gives CDR1 DFQATT, CDR2 SNEGSKA (reference sequence). The CDR3 contains 15 residues.